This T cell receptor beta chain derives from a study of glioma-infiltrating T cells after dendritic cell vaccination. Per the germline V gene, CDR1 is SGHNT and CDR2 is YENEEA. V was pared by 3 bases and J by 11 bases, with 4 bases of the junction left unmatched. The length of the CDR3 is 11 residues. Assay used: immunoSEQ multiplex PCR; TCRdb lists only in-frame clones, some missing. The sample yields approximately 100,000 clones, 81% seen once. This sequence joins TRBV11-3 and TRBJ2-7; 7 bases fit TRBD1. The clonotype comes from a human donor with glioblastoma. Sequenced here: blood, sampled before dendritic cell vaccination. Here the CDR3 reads CASSFGTEKYF. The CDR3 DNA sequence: TGTGCCAGCAGCTTTGGGACAGAGAAGTACTTC.